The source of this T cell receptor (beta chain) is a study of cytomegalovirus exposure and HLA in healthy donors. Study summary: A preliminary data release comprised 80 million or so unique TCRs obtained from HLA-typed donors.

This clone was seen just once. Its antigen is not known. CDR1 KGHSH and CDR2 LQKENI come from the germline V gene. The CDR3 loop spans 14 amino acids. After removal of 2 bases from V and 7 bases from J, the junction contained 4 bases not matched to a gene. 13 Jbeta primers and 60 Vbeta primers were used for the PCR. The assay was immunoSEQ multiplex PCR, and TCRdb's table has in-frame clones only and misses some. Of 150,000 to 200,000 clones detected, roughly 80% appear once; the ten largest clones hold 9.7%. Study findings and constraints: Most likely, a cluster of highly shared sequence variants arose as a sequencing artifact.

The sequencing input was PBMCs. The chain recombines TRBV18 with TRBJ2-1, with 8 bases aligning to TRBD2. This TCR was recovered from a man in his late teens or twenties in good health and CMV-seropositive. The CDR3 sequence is CASSPNRGGNEQFF. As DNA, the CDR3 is TGTGCCAGCTCACCAAACCGGGGGGGGAATGAGCAGTTCTTC.